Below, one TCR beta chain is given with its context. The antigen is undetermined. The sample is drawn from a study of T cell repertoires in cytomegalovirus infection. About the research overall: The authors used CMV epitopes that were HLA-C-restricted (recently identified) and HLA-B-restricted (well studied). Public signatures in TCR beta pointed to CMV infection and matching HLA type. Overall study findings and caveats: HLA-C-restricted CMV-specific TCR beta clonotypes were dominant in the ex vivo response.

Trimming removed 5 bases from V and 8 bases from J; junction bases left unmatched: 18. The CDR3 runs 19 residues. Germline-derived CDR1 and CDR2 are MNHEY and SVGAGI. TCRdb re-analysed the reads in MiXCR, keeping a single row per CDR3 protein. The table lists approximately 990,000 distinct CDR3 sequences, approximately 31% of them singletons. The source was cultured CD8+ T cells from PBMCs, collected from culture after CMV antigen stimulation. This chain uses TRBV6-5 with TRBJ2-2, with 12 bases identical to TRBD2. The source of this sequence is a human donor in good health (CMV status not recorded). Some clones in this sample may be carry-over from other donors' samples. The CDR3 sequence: CASSQGTHRLAGVGGELFF. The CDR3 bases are TGTGCCAGCAGTCAGGGAACACACCGACTAGCGGGGGTCGGTGGGGAGCTGTTTTTT.